This T cell receptor beta chain was captured in a study of blood T cell repertoires in COVID-19. Overall study: From the United States, Italy and Spain came samples of acute and convalescent COVID-19. In each case, the material was cDNA or gDNA derived from T cells, B-cell-depleted T cells, or PBMCs.

As handled by the study authors: Reference gene primer amplification gave estimated nucleated cell counts. The method was immunoSEQ multiplex PCR; TCRdb's version includes in-frame clones alone and lacks a portion of them. V and J calls and clone size are as listed in that table; D and trimming were resolved from the DNA. This table has about 190,000 clones, roughly three quarters appearing once. This clone was detected only a few times. Trimming removed 3 bases from V and 6 bases from J; junction bases left unmatched: 2. Germline V gene sequence: CDR1 SGHRS, CDR2 YFSETQ. The length of the CDR3 is 12 residues.

The sample taken for sequencing was peripheral blood. This chain uses TRBV5-1 with TRBJ2-7, with 8 bases aligning to TRBD2. This receptor was identified in a man aged 60 to 75 with active or convalescent COVID-19. The CDR3 coding sequence is TGCGCCAGCAGCTCCGGACTAGCCGAGCAGTACTTC. Translated: CASSSGLAEQYF.